This T cell receptor (beta chain) was sequenced for a study of blood T cell repertoires in COVID-19. Across the whole study: Specimens from acute and convalescent COVID-19 originated in the United States, Italy and Spain. In each case, the material was cDNA or gDNA derived from T cells, B-cell-depleted T cells, or PBMCs.

Authors' analysis steps: Estimates of nucleated cell counts were drawn from the amplification of reference gene primers. Assay: immunoSEQ multiplex PCR; the TCRdb copy retains only in-frame clones and omits some. The D gene and trimming were derived from the DNA, and the V and J assignments and clone size from that table. The repertoire includes some 120,000 clones, about 89% of them detected once, and over 15% sits in the top ten. The CDR3 sequence is 12 residues long. Germline-derived CDR1 and CDR2 are SGHDT and YYEEEE. V gave up 4 bases and J gave up 6 bases, with 8 bases separating them. The specimen was peripheral blood. The chain is built from TRBV5-6 and TRBJ2-1; no definite D call. This TCR was recovered from a human donor with acute or convalescent COVID-19. The donor label of this sample is uncertain. The CDR3 region is CASSPVCNEQFF. CDR3 bases: TGTGCCAGCAGCCCCGTATGCAATGAGCAGTTCTTC.